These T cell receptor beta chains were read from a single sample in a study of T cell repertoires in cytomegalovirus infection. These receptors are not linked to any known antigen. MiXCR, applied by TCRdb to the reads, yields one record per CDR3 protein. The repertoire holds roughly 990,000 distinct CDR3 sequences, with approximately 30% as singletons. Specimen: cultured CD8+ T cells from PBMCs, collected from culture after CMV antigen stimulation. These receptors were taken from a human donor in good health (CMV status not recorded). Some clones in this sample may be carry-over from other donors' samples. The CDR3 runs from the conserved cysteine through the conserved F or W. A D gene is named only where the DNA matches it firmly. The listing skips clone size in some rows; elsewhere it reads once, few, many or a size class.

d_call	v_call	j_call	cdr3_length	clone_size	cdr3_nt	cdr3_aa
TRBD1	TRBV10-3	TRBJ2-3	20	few	TGTGCCATCAGTGACCCGGGACAGGGGGAGTCACCCTTTACCACAGATACGCAGTATTTT	CAISDPGQGESPFTTDTQYF
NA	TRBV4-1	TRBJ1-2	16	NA	TGCGCCAGCAGCCAAGATGGGGCAGGAGCTAACTATGGCTACACCTTC	CASSQDGAGANYGYTF
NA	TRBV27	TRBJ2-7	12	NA	TGTGCCAGCCTAGGGGGTAGCTACGAGCAGTACTTC	CASLGGSYEQYF
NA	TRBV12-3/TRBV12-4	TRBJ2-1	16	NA	TGTGCCAGCAGTTCTACTCCGGTACGGGGCGTCAATGAGCAGTTCTTC	CASSSTPVRGVNEQFF
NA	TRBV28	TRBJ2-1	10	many	TGTGCCAGCAGCCTCTATGAGCAGTTCTTC	CASSLYEQFF
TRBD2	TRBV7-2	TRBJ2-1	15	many	TGTGCCAGCAGCTTAGGGACTAGCGGACGGGCTGAGCAGTTCTTC	CASSLGTSGRAEQFF
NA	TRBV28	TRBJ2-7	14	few	TGTGCCAGCAGTATACAGAGAGCCCCCTACGAGCAGTACTTC	CASSIQRAPYEQYF
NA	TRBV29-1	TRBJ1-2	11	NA	TGCAGCGGATTATCTCCCTATGGCTACACCTTC	CSGLSPYGYTF
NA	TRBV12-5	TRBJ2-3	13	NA	TGTGCTAGTGGTTTGGTAATTGCAGATACGCAGTATTTT	CASGLVIADTQYF
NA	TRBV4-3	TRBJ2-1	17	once	TGCGCCAGCAGCCAAGATTGGGGGGGCACCTACGACAATGAGCAGTTCTTC	CASSQDWGGTYDNEQFF
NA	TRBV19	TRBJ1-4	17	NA	TGTGCCAGCGGGGGGATAACACCATCCGCAACTAATGAAAAACTGTTTTTT	CASGGITPSATNEKLFF
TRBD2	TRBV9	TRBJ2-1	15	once	TGTGCCAGCACCAAAGCCGGGAGGGCTTACAATGAGCAGTTCTTC	CASTKAGRAYNEQFF
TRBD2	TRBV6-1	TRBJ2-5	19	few	TGTGCCAGCAGTGCCCCCGGAGGGACTAGCGGGGGGCTCCAAGAGACCCAGTACTTC	CASSAPGGTSGGLQETQYF
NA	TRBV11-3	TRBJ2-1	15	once	TGTGCCAGCAGAAACAGAACCAACTCCTACAATGAGCAGTTCTTC	CASRNRTNSYNEQFF
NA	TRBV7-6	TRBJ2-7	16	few	TGTGCCAGCAGCCCCCGCTTCGCTAGCGAGGGCTACGAGCAGTACTTC	CASSPRFASEGYEQYF
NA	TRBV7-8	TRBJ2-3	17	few	TGTGCCAGCAGCTTAGAAGTGGGTGGATCTAGCACAGATACGCAGTATTTT	CASSLEVGGSSTDTQYF
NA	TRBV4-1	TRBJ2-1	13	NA	TGCGCCAGCAGCCAAGATTCCGACAGTGAGCAGTTCTTC	CASSQDSDSEQFF
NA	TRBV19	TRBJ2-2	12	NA	TGTGCCAGTATAAGTCGGTCCGGGGAGCTGTTTTTT	CASISRSGELFF
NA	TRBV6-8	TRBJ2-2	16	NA	TGTGCCAGCAGCACCGCTCCGACAGCTGCGAACGGGGAGCTGTTTTTT	CASSTAPTAANGELFF
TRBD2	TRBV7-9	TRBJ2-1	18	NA	TGTGCCAGCAGCTTAGAACTAGCGGGGGGGCCGAGCCACAATGAGCAGTTCTTC	CASSLELAGGPSHNEQFF
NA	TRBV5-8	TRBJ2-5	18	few	TGTGCCAGCAGCCCAACCCCTGTGTGGGGCCGACAAGAAGAGACCCAGTACTTC	CASSPTPVWGRQEETQYF
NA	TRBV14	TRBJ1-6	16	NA	TGTGCCAGCAGCCAATCCGGGACGGGTCTTAGATCACCCCTCCACTTT	CASSQSGTGLRSPLHF
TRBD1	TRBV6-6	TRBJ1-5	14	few	TGTGCCAGCGACACAAGGGGGCAGGATCAGCCCCAGCATTTT	CASDTRGQDQPQHF
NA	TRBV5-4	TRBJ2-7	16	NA	TGTGCCAGCAGCGGCAACACGAAGGTCGGTACCTACGAGCAGTACTTC	CASSGNTKVGTYEQYF
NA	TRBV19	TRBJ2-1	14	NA	TGTGCCGGGGGGGCGCGACAAACCTACAATGAGCAGTTCTTC	CAGGARQTYNEQFF
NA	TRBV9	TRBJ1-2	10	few	TGTGCCAGCAGCGGTAGGGGCTACACCTTC	CASSGRGYTF
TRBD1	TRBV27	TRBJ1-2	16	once	TGTGCCAGCAGTTTGGAGGGGACAGGGGGCGCCGAAGGCTACACCTTC	CASSLEGTGGAEGYTF
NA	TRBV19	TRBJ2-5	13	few	TGTGCCAGTAGTGGGTTCGGGGGAGAGACCCAGTACTTC	CASSGFGGETQYF
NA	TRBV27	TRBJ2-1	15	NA	TGTGCCAGCAGCAGTTTAACGGGGGCGGTTTATGAGCAGTTCTTC	CASSSLTGAVYEQFF
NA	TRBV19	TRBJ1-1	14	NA	TGTGCCAGTAGTTACAGGGCCGTGGGGACTGAAGCTTTCTTT	CASSYRAVGTEAFF
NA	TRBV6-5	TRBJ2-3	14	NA	TGTGCCAGCAGTCCCGGGCCCGCCCCAGATACGCAGTATTTT	CASSPGPAPDTQYF
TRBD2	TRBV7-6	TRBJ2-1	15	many	TGTGCCAGCAGCTTAGAGCGGGGCTGGCCCGGGGAGCAGTTCTTC	CASSLERGWPGEQFF
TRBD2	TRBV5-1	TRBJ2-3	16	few	TGCGCCAGCAGCTTGGGCCAGCGGGGGGTCACAGATACGCAGTATTTT	CASSLGQRGVTDTQYF
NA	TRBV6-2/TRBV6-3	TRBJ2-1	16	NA	TGTGCCAGCAGTTACTCGGTCCGGACAGACTACAATGAGCAGTTCTTC	CASSYSVRTDYNEQFF
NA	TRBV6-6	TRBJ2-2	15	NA	TGTGCCAGCATCCGACTAACGGGGGACACCGGGGAGCTGTTTTTT	CASIRLTGDTGELFF
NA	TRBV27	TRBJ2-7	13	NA	TGTGCCAGCAGTTGGAGACCAAACTACGAGCAGTACTTC	CASSWRPNYEQYF
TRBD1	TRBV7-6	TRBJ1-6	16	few	TGTGCCAGCAGCTTAGACAGGGGAAGAGGAAATTCACCCCTCCACTTT	CASSLDRGRGNSPLHF
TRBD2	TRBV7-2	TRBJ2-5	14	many	TGTGCCAGCAGCCCCACTAGCGGGACAGAGACCCAGTACTTC	CASSPTSGTETQYF
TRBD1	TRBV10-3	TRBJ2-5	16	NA	TGTGCCATCACCCCAAGGAGGGACAGGGTTTTGGAGACCCAGTACTTC	CAITPRRDRVLETQYF
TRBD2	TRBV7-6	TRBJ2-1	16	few	TGTGCCAGCAGCTTAGATGGGACTAATACCTACAATGAGCAGTTCTTC	CASSLDGTNTYNEQFF
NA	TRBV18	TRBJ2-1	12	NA	TGTGCCAGCTTACTGGGCCCCAATGAGCAGTTCTTC	CASLLGPNEQFF